This is a list of T cell receptor beta chains from one sample in a study of shared clonotypes between healthy human individuals. This table comes from immunoSEQ multiplex PCR, and its TCRdb copy is limited to in-frame clones, with some not included. The data hold around 530,000 clones, with roughly 79% observed a single time. Sequencing was done on a sample of PBMCs. Receptor source: a woman in her thirties or forties in good health. Some clones in this sample may be carry-over from other donors' samples. CDR3s include the opening cysteine and the closing phenylalanine or tryptophan. The order of the fields is D gene, J gene, V gene, clone size, CDR3 protein, CDR3 DNA. The D gene is left open where the match is weak. Not every row has a clone size; where given, it reads once, few, many or a size class.

>TRBD1|TRBJ1-4|TRBV7-8|-
CASSLLTGSEKLFF
TGTGCCAGCAGCTTGTTGACAGGGTCCGAAAAACTGTTTTTT
>TRBD2|TRBJ2-3|TRBV10-3|-
CAGGNGGTDTQYF
TGTGCGGGGGGGAACGGCGGCACAGATACGCAGTATTTT
>-|TRBJ2-5|TRBV30|-
CAWSAPPSQYF
TGTGCCTGGAGTGCCCCCCCCAGTCAGTACTTC
>-|TRBJ2-3|TRBV9|many
CASSVSTSTDTQYF
TGTGCCAGCAGCGTCTCCACTAGCACAGATACGCAGTATTTT
>-|TRBJ2-7|TRBV4-3|-
CASSHALSGLRAEQYF
TGCGCCAGCAGCCATGCATTATCGGGACTCCGGGCCGAGCAGTACTTC
>-|TRBJ2-1|TRBV27|-
CASSLRGRGLRTYNEQFF
TGTGCCAGCAGTTTACGGGGCAGGGGTCTCCGTACCTACAATGAGCAGTTCTTC
>-|TRBJ1-4|TRBV28|-
CASAGWTTNEKLFF
TGTGCCAGCGCTGGGTGGACGACTAATGAAAAACTGTTTTTT
>-|TRBJ1-2|TRBV29-1|-
CSVVVTDGNGYTF
TGCAGCGTTGTTGTGACCGACGGTAATGGCTACACCTTC
>TRBD2|TRBJ2-7|TRBV7-8|-
CASSLGTSGISYEQYF
TGTGCCAGCAGCTTAGGGACTAGCGGGATATCCTACGAGCAGTACTTC
>-|TRBJ1-2|TRBV5-4|-
CASSLDPRESYGYTF
TGTGCCAGCAGCTTGGACCCTCGGGAGTCCTATGGCTACACCTTC
>-|TRBJ1-5|TRBV2|-
CASTTRSWQGQPQHF
TGTGCCAGCACGACCCGTTCGTGGCAGGGACAGCCCCAGCATTTT
>TRBD1|TRBJ2-5|TRBV7-9|-
CASSSTGKETQYF
TGTGCCAGCAGCTCGACAGGGAAAGAGACCCAGTACTTC
>-|TRBJ2-7|TRBV21-1|-
CASSKAAGVEYEQYF
TGTGCCAGCAGCAAAGCCGCGGGGGTCGAGTACGAGCAGTACTTC
>-|TRBJ2-7|TRBV12-2|-
CASRPAEPYRRSSYEQYF
TGTGCAAGTCGCCCAGCGGAGCCGTACAGGAGGAGCTCCTACGAGCAGTACTTC
>-|TRBJ1-1|TRBV7-9|-
CASSLVNSDTEAFF
TGTGCCAGCAGCTTAGTGAACAGCGACACTGAAGCTTTCTTT